The 10 T cell receptor beta chains presented below share a single source sample, sequenced in a study of low-dose radiotherapy and immunotherapy resistance in tumors. Gene-specific TRAV and TRBV primers were used for first-strand cDNA, covering alpha and beta chains. Using a constant-region primer together with a V-primer adapter, TCRs were subjected to about 20 PCR cycles of amplification. Using its own MiXCR run on the reads, TCRdb lists one record per CDR3 protein. The data hold roughly 14,000 distinct CDR3 sequences, with roughly 60% observed a single time. The receptors originated from a human donor with advanced metastatic prostate, ovarian, gallbladder or colorectal cancer (not recorded which). This table probably holds off-target reads from a library built for another chain.

The rearrangement links TRBV20-1 to TRBJ2-1; 7 bases map to TRBD1. Germline V gene lookup returns CDR1 DFQATT and CDR2 SNEGSKA (reference sequence). CDR3 size: 13 residues. Losses at the gene ends were 6 bases for V and 7 bases for J; bases not matched to a gene: 9. The CDR3 DNA reads as TGCAGTGCCAGGAGGACAGGTTTAAATGAGCAGTTCTTC. This translates into CSARRTGLNEQFF.

This chain connects TRBV19 to TRBJ1-3; perhaps TRBD1 as D (5 bases). V dropped 7 bases and J dropped 4 bases, with 20 bases sitting between them. Per the germline V gene, CDR1 is LNHDA and CDR2 is SQIVND (reference sequence). This CDR3 is built from 16 residues. The CDR3 DNA reads as TGTGCCAGTAAATTCCGGGATGGGGCGACGGGAAACACCATATATTTT. Translation gives CASKFRDGATGNTIYF.

This clonotype came up a few times. The chain couples TRBV10-2 to TRBJ2-2; D remains ambiguous. The CDR3 is 11 amino acids. The V gene's germline CDR1 is WSHSY and CDR2 SAAADI. Trimming took 5 bases from V and 5 from J, leaving 3 bases between them. This CDR3 is CASSRTGELFF. CDR3 DNA: TGCGCCAGCAGTAGGACCGGGGAGCTGTTTTTT.

This rearrangement joins TRBV10-3 to TRBJ1-5; D is unclear. The CDR3 extends over 15 amino acids. Germline V CDR1 and CDR2: ENHRY, SYGVKD. V lost 2 bases to trimming and J lost 4 bases, with 12 bases between them. The DNA of the CDR3 is TGTGCCATCAGTGAGAACGGGTTGAAGAATCAGCCCCAGCATTTT. It specifies CAISENGLKNQPQHF.

The rearrangement joins TRBV6-5 to TRBJ2-1; 9 nucleotides align to TRBD1. The CDR3 is 15 residues long. The trim removed 5 bases at V and 3 bases at J, leaving 5 bases unmatched. In germline, CDR1 is MNHEY, CDR2 SVGAGI. The CDR3 spells CASSRGQGNYNEQFF. The CDR3 DNA is TGTGCCAGCAGTAGAGGACAGGGGAACTACAATGAGCAGTTCTTC.

This chain joins TRBV19 and TRBJ2-3, with 10 bases lining up with TRBD2. The CDR3 totals 18 residues. Germline trimming cut 3 bases from V and 0 bases from J; bases unmatched to any gene: 9. In germline, CDR1 is LNHDA, CDR2 SQIVND (reference sequence). CDR3 nucleotide sequence: TGTGCCAGTAGTATTCGCCTGACTAGCGGGTCTAGCACAGATACGCAGTATTTT. Amino acids: CASSIRLTSGSSTDTQYF.

The chain links TRBV28 to TRBJ1-1; 7 nucleotides agree with TRBD1. V trimming: 7 bases; J trimming: 1 base; junction bases outside the gene matches: 9. CDR1 and CDR2 from the germline V gene are MDHEN and SYDVKM. This CDR3 region has 15 residues. The CDR3 spells CASTLEGATNTEAFF. DNA for the CDR3: TGTGCCAGCACCCTGGAGGGGGCTACGAACACTGAAGCTTTCTTT. The full variable domain, completed using reference TRBV28 and TRBJ1-1, is DVKVTQSSRYLVKRTGEKVFLECVQDMDHENMFWYRQDPGLGLRLIYFSYDVKMKEKGDIPEGYSVSREKKERFSLILESASTNQTSMYLCASTLEGATNTEAFFGQGTRLTVV.

This clonotype was picked up a small number of times. The genes are TRBV10-3 and TRBJ2-4; 7 positions agree with TRBD1. V lost 2 bases and J lost 9; bases outside the gene matches: 1. The CDR3 runs 12 residues. Germline lookup yields CDR1 ENHRY and CDR2 SYGVKD. CDR3 DNA: TGTGCCATCAGTGAGGCAGGGGGCATTCAGTACTTC. Its translation is CAISEAGGIQYF.

The rearrangement links TRBV9 to TRBJ1-2; D gene unclear. Trimming removed 8 bases from V and 2 bases from J, with 7 bases in between. The CDR3 length is 11 residues. The V gene's germline CDR1 is SGDLS and CDR2 YYNGEE. CDR3 region: CASAENYGYTF. The CDR3 DNA sequence: TGTGCCAGTGCAGAGAACTATGGCTACACCTTC.

The CDR3 coding sequence is TGTGCCAGCAGTCTCACAACAGGGCTTGAAAAACTGTTTTTT. Translated: CASSLTTGLEKLFF. The chain has TRBV12-3 or TRBV12-4 and TRBJ1-4, with D perhaps TRBD1 (6 bases). V was shortened by 5 bases and J by 7 bases, with 14 bases between the two germline ends. The CDR3 has 14 amino acids.